Listed here are 20 T cell receptor beta chains from one sample, sequenced in a study of beta chain features in type 1 diabetes. Since all of the isolated RNA was reverse transcribed, expressed TCRB transcripts were what got sequenced. Sequencing was performed with immunoSEQ multiplex PCR; in TCRdb, only in-frame clones are kept and a portion is missing. The sample has around 250,000 clones; 27% are singletons. The material sequenced was central memory CD4+ T cells from blood. All receptors come from a man aged 25-45 years in good health.

This clone was seen at least ten times. The genes are TRBV27 and TRBJ2-5; the D gene is possibly TRBD1 (5 bases). The V end was cut by 7 bases, the J end by 1 base, with 10 bases between. CDR1 and CDR2 from the germline V gene are MNHEY and SMNVEV (reference sequence). The CDR3 runs to 13 residues. The CDR3 region has the DNA TGTGCCAGCAAGACAGCCGCCCAAGAGACCCAGTACTTC. It is translated as CASKTAAQETQYF.

This clone was picked up a small number of times. The CDR3 bases are TGCGCCAGCAGCGTTGGGACAGGGCCCCAAGAGACCCAGTACTTC. Its translation is CASSVGTGPQETQYF. The chain recombines TRBV5-1 with TRBJ2-5; TRBD1 matches 9 bases. CDR3 length: 15 amino acids. Germline trimming cut 4 bases from V and 1 base from J; bases unmatched to any gene: 5. The germline CDR1 and CDR2 sequences are SGHRS and YFSETQ. Variable domain in full (rest from reference TRBV5-1 and TRBJ2-5): KAGVTQTPRYLIKTRGQQVTLSCSPISGHRSVSWYQQTPGQGLQFLFEYFSETQRNKGNFPGRFSGRQFSNSRSEMNVSTLELGDSALYLCASSVGTGPQETQYFGPGTRLLVL.

This clone came up a few times. The chain couples TRBV7-2 to TRBJ2-7; unclear D gene. This CDR3 has 14 amino acids. V was shortened by 5 bases and J by 0 bases, with 11 bases between the two germline ends. CDR1 is SGHTA, CDR2 FQGNSA, per germline. CDR3 DNA: TGTGCCAGCAGCCCCCGAATGAGCTCCTACGAGCAGTACTTC. Translated: CASSPRMSSYEQYF.

The chain combines TRBV9 with TRBJ2-7, with TRBD2 as a possible D gene (6 bases). The CDR3 is 16 amino acids. V was cut by 0 bases and J by 2 bases, with 15 bases left in between. The germline V gene encodes CDR1 SGDLS and CDR2 YYNGEE. CDR3 sequence reads: CASSVGWDSKTYEQYF. The CDR3 nucleotides are TGTGCCAGCAGCGTAGGATGGGACTCAAAGACCTACGAGCAGTACTTC.

In its sample, this clone was seen a few times. This chain uses TRBV2 with TRBJ2-3; 7 positions agree with TRBD2. CDR3 size: 15 residues. Germline CDR1 SNHLY, CDR2 FYNNEI. The V and J ends lost 7 bases and 1 base, in that order; junction bases with no gene match: 8. The CDR3 here is CASKWSSGGTDTQYF. The DNA of the CDR3 is TGTGCCAGCAAATGGTCTAGCGGAGGCACAGATACGCAGTATTTT.

This rearrangement joins TRBV27 to TRBJ1-3, with D possibly being TRBD1 (6 bases). Trimming took 0 bases from V and 4 from J, leaving 16 bases between them. Germline assignment: CDR1 MNHEY and CDR2 SMNVEV (reference sequence). CDR3 length equals 17 residues. Written as DNA, the CDR3 is TGTGCCAGCAGTTTATCGGGGGCGCCCTTACAGGGAAACACCATATATTTT. It is translated as CASSLSGAPLQGNTIYF.

The chain is built from TRBV4-1 and TRBJ2-1; tentatively, D is TRBD2 (5 bases). In germline, CDR1 is MGHRA, CDR2 YSYEKL. V dropped 4 bases and J dropped 0 bases, with 13 bases sitting between them. The CDR3 sequence is 16 residues long. CDR3 DNA: TGCGCCAGCAGCCTAAAGCGGTGGATCTCCTACAATGAGCAGTTCTTC. Amino acids: CASSLKRWISYNEQFF.

The sample holds a few counts of this clone. A read error is likely here: a far larger clone is one base away. This specimen includes other DNA sequences encoding the same CDR3. This chain uses TRBV28 with TRBJ2-7, with TRBD1 identical over 9 bases. Trimming at V came to 4 bases and at J to 7 bases, leaving 8 bases not matched to a gene. The CDR3 covers 14 residues. CDR1 is MDHEN and CDR2 is SYDVKM in the germline V gene. For the CDR3, the DNA is TGTGCCAGCAGTTCGCGTGGACAGGGGAGGGAGCAGTACTTC. This gives the protein CASSSRGQGREQYF.

The chain uses TRBV7-9 and TRBJ2-5; 15 nucleotides line up with TRBD2. This CDR3 comprises 17 residues. Germline values: CDR1 SEHNR, CDR2 FQNEAQ (reference sequence). With V trimmed by 5 bases and J by 5 bases, 9 bases remained unmatched. CDR3 residues: CASSPGTSGRRPETQYF. The CDR3 DNA reads TGTGCCAGCAGCCCCGGGACTAGCGGGAGGAGGCCGGAGACCCAGTACTTC.

This chain connects TRBV5-1 to TRBJ2-5; D uncertain. The CDR3 spans 14 residues. The germline V gene has CDR1 SGHRS and CDR2 YFSETQ. The germline V and J ends were trimmed by 0 bases and 9 bases, with 15 bases remaining between them. The CDR3 coding sequence is TGCGCCAGCAGCTTGGACAGCCCGCTACTCTCCCAGTACTTC. It specifies CASSLDSPLLSQYF.

This clone was recorded a few times. This chain uses TRBV4-3 with TRBJ2-2, with 13 bases matching TRBD2. This CDR3 comprises 17 residues. The germline CDR1 and CDR2 sequences are LGHNA and YSLEER. The junction had 5 bases not matched to a gene; V was cut back by 3 bases and J by 4 bases. The CDR3 protein is CASSQTSGGTSTGELFF. Here the CDR3 DNA reads TGCGCCAGCAGCCAGACTAGCGGGGGGACTTCCACCGGGGAGCTGTTTTTT.

The rearrangement joins TRBV23-1 to TRBJ2-5; D unclear. TRBV23-1 is classed as an ORF, of uncertain function. Trimming pared 2 bases from V and 0 bases from J, leaving 10 bases between. The CDR3 is 15 residues long. CDR3 sequence (DNA): TGCGCCAGCAGTCAACCCGACACGTACCAAGAGACCCAGTACTTC. It is translated as CASSQPDTYQETQYF.

The chain employs TRBV27 and TRBJ2-3; D remains ambiguous. Germline V gene lookup returns CDR1 MNHEY and CDR2 SMNVEV (reference sequence). The CDR3 totals 15 residues. With 3 bases removed from V and 2 bases from J, the gap between germline ends came to 12 bases. CDR3 nucleotide sequence: TGTGCCAGCAGTTTGTCCGGGTACCCCACAGATACGCAGTATTTT. Translating gives CASSLSGYPTDTQYF.

In its sample, this clone was seen a few times. The chain is built from TRBV28 and TRBJ1-1; D is unclear. The V and J ends lost 7 bases and 9 bases respectively, with 12 bases between them. The CDR3 has 11 residues. Germline V gives CDR1 MDHEN, CDR2 SYDVKM. The CDR3 nucleotides are TGTGCCAGCAAGTCGGAGCGAAAAGCTTTCTTT. This gives the protein CASKSERKAFF.

The chain employs TRBV13 and TRBJ2-1; 12 bases agree with TRBD2. The ends lost 4 bases at V and 7 bases at J; junction bases unmatched: 2. This CDR3 has 14 amino acids. The germline CDR1 and CDR2 sequences are PRHDT and FYEKMQ (reference sequence). The CDR3 reads CASSSSGGANEQFF. The CDR3 DNA follows: TGTGCCAGCAGCTCTAGCGGGGGGGCGAATGAGCAGTTCTTC.

This chain connects TRBV19 to TRBJ2-5; no clear D. V was pared by 5 bases and J by 5 bases, with 15 bases between. The germline V gene encodes CDR1 LNHDA and CDR2 SQIVND (reference sequence). CDR3 size: 14 residues. CDR3 in DNA: TGTGCCAGTAGTCACGGCTCAATAGGGGAGACCCAGTACTTC. This gives the protein CASSHGSIGETQYF.

This clone has only a few counts. This specimen includes other DNA sequences encoding the same CDR3. The rearrangement uses TRBV6-1 and TRBJ1-2; D uncertain. Germline CDR1 MNHNS, CDR2 SASEGT. V lost 3 bases, J lost 4 bases, and 3 bases lay in between. This CDR3 comprises 11 residues. CDR3 in DNA: TGTGCCAGCAGTGACAGCTATGGCTACACCTTC. Residues: CASSDSYGYTF.

The rearrangement links TRBV5-4 to TRBJ2-3, with a possible D match to TRBD2 (5 bases). V was clipped by 0 bases and J by 5 bases, with 10 bases between them. CDR1 SGHNT and CDR2 YYREEE come from the germline V gene (reference sequence). This CDR3 has 14 amino acids. The CDR3 region is CASSLAMAGDTQYF. The CDR3 DNA reads TGTGCCAGCAGCTTGGCAATGGCGGGAGATACGCAGTATTTT.

This clone came up a few times. The chain is built from TRBV6-5 and TRBJ2-1; 9 bases align to TRBD1. Germline V gene lookup returns CDR1 MNHEY and CDR2 SVGAGI. The V gene end was trimmed by 6 bases and the J gene end by 7 bases; junction bases not matched to a gene: 10. CDR3 length: 15 residues. The CDR3 bases are TGTGCCAGCAGCCAGGACAGGGGACGAGGAAATGAGCAGTTCTTC. Translated: CASSQDRGRGNEQFF.

The V gene is TRBV30, the J gene TRBJ2-5; a weak D match, TRBD1 (6 bases). V was clipped by 0 bases and J by 6 bases, with 14 bases between them. The CDR3 is made up of 14 amino acids. Germline loops: CDR1 GTSNPN, CDR2 SVGIG (reference sequence). CDR3 coding DNA: TGTGCCTGGAGTGTAGGGCCAGGGGAGAAGACCCAGTACTTC. This sequence encodes CAWSVGPGEKTQYF.